Below, 22 T cell receptor beta chains from the same sample are listed, as sequenced in a study of blood T cell repertoires in COVID-19. Some clones are missing from TCRdb's copy, which holds only in-frame ones; the method was immunoSEQ multiplex PCR. The sample gives hundreds of thousands of clones, roughly four fifths of which show up once; roughly a tenth is in the top ten. The sequenced sample consisted of peripheral blood. Receptor source: a woman older than 75 with acute or convalescent COVID-19.

Only a few counts were recorded for this clone. V is TRBV5-1 and J is TRBJ1-2, with TRBD1 matching 7 bases. The CDR3 extends over 14 amino acids. The trim removed 3 bases at V and 4 bases at J, leaving 6 bases unmatched. The germline gives CDR1 SGHRS, CDR2 YFSETQ. This CDR3 is CASSYGDRPYGYTF. CDR3 DNA sequence: TGCGCCAGCAGCTACGGGGACAGACCCTATGGCTACACCTTC.

This clone was found once. This chain joins TRBV28 and TRBJ2-5; 12 bases are shared with TRBD2. Germline V lookup: CDR1 MDHEN, CDR2 SYDVKM. The CDR3 is 15 amino acids. V was clipped by 7 bases and J by 5 bases; unmatched bases: 8. Here the CDR3 DNA reads TGTGCCAGCAACCAACTAGCGGGGGGCGGTGAGACCCAGTACTTC. Protein: CASNQLAGGGETQYF.

The rearrangement links TRBV11-2 to TRBJ2-3; D might be TRBD2 (6 bases). Germline CDR1 reads SGHAT; CDR2 reads FQNNGV. CDR3 length equals 17 residues. V gave up 3 bases and J gave up 6 bases, with 22 bases separating them. CDR3 DNA: TGTGCCAGCAGCTTGGACTACGGGTCGCCGCAGAGGGATACGCAGTATTTT. Amino acids: CASSLDYGSPQRDTQYF.

The chain is built from TRBV18 and TRBJ2-3, with 7 nucleotides matching TRBD2. The V gene end was trimmed by 2 bases and the J gene end by 4 bases; junction bases not matched to a gene: 3. In germline, CDR1 is KGHSH, CDR2 LQKENI. There are 14 residues in the CDR3. CDR3 sequence reads: CASSPWTRADTQYF. In DNA form, the CDR3 reads TGTGCCAGCTCACCATGGACTAGAGCAGATACGCAGTATTTT.

The rearrangement uses TRBV7-3 and TRBJ1-2; 8 bases are shared with TRBD1. Germline-derived CDR1 and CDR2 are SGHTA and FQGTGA. V was pared by 5 bases and J by 8 bases, with 10 bases of the junction left unmatched. This CDR3 contains 14 residues. The CDR3 nucleotides are TGTGCCAGCAGCCACGGAATGGACAGGGAAGGCTACACCTTC. Translation: CASSHGMDREGYTF.

Only a few counts were recorded for this clone. The CDR3 nucleotides are TGTGCCTCCGACCAATCCGAACAGGGGGGTCAACCATCGAACACTGAAGCTTTCTTT. It encodes CASDQSEQGGQPSNTEAFF. This sequence joins TRBV30 and TRBJ1-1, with TRBD1 matching 8 bases. V lost 7 bases, J lost 1 base, and 23 bases stayed unmatched. The CDR3 covers 19 residues. Looked up from germline, CDR1 is GTSNPN and CDR2 is SVGIG (reference sequence).

J is TRBJ2-1 and V is TRBV9; TRBD2 matches 9 bases. J lost 7 bases, V lost 3 bases, and 11 bases had no gene match. This CDR3 region has 16 residues. The V gene's germline CDR1 is SGDLS and CDR2 YYNGEE. In DNA form, the CDR3 reads TGTGCCAGCAGCGCCGACCTTAGCGGGGGATGGAATGAGCAGTTCTTC. This translates into CASSADLSGGWNEQFF. The full variable domain, rest sourced from reference TRBV9 and TRBJ2-1, is DSGVTQTPKHLITATGQRVTLRCSPRSGDLSVYWYQQSLDQGLQFLIQYYNGEERAKGNILERFSAQQFPDLHSELNLSSLELGDSALYFCASSADLSGGWNEQFFGPGTRLTVL.

The chain employs TRBV6-5 and TRBJ1-4, with TRBD1 as a possible D gene (6 bases). Trimming pared 6 bases from V and 6 bases from J, leaving 11 bases between. Germline values: CDR1 MNHEY, CDR2 SVGAGI. The CDR3 loop spans 13 amino acids. The DNA of the CDR3 is TGTGCCAGCAGACCCGGACAGTATGAAAAACTGTTTTTT. Translated: CASRPGQYEKLFF.

The V and J genes are TRBV27 and TRBJ1-2; 7 bases map to TRBD1. CDR1 is MNHEY and CDR2 is SMNVEV in the germline V gene (reference sequence). The junction had 9 bases not matched to a gene; V was cut back by 4 bases and J by 7 bases. The CDR3 is made up of 14 amino acids. The CDR3 region is CASSSTGIVGGYTF. As DNA, the CDR3 is TGTGCCAGCAGTTCGACAGGGATAGTCGGTGGCTACACCTTC.

The rearrangement links TRBV6-7 to TRBJ1-4; 7 bases line up with TRBD1. TRBV6-7 is an open reading frame, and its role is uncertain. This CDR3 region has 17 residues. V lost 2 bases to trimming and J lost 7 bases; unmatched junction nucleotides: 13. Here the CDR3 reads CASSYAAGGPSGEKLFF. The DNA of the CDR3 is TGTGCCAGCAGTTACGCGGCAGGGGGGCCTTCGGGTGAAAAACTGTTTTTT.

V and J are TRBV15 and TRBJ2-1, with D possibly being TRBD2 (6 bases). Between the trimmed V and J ends, which lost 0 bases and 0 bases, there was a span of 12 bases. The germline CDR1 and CDR2 sequences are LNHNV and YYDKDF (reference sequence). The CDR3 consists of 17 residues. CDR3 in amino acids: CATSRDTGLYSYNEQFF. The CDR3 nucleotides read TGTGCCACCAGCAGAGATACGGGACTGTACTCCTACAATGAGCAGTTCTTC.

This chain uses TRBV13 with TRBJ2-6; unclear D gene. The V gene's germline CDR1 is PRHDT and CDR2 FYEKMQ (reference sequence). CDR3 length equals 15 residues. Trimming removed 5 bases at V and 4 bases at J, with 12 bases between. The CDR3 bases are TGTGCCAGCAGCCGCACAGTACCAGGGGCCAACGTCCTGACTTTC. This encodes CASSRTVPGANVLTF.

This chain connects TRBV6-2 or TRBV6-3 to TRBJ2-7; 10 bases fit TRBD1. CDR1 is MNHEY and CDR2 is SVGEGT in the germline V gene. There are 16 residues in the CDR3. Trimming at V came to 1 base and at J to 6 bases, leaving 9 bases not matched to a gene. The CDR3 DNA reads as TGTGCCAGCAGTTACTATAGGGGACAGGGGAGTTCCGAGCAGTACTTC. Translation: CASSYYRGQGSSEQYF.

Concerning this clone: One end of the junction does not line up with germline, which may come from a read error. The chain couples TRBV18 to TRBJ1-1; no reliable D call. Looked up from germline, CDR1 is KGHSH and CDR2 is LQKENI. The CDR3 extends over 13 amino acids. This CDR3 is CASSPQYQVEPFF. CDR3 nucleotides: TGTGCCAGCTCACCACAGTACCAGGTTGAACCTTTCTTT.

This chain uses TRBV5-4 with TRBJ1-4; maybe TRBD1 (5 bases). The CDR3 runs to 18 residues. Trimming removed 0 bases from V and 8 bases from J, with 23 bases in between. The V gene's germline CDR1 is SGHNT and CDR2 YYREEE (reference sequence). The CDR3 sequence: CASSLEGRDPLKAEKLFF. The DNA for the CDR3 is TGTGCCAGCAGCTTGGAGGGGAGGGACCCTCTAAAGGCGGAAAAACTGTTTTTT.

The V and J genes are TRBV6-5 and TRBJ1-2, with D tentatively TRBD1 (5 bases). CDR3 length: 13 residues. V dropped 4 bases and J dropped 4 bases, with 10 bases sitting between them. The germline CDR1 and CDR2 sequences are MNHEY and SVGAGI. DNA of the CDR3: TGTGCCAGCAGTTCTAAGGGGCCCTATGGCTACACCTTC. This translates into CASSSKGPYGYTF.

The chain has TRBV14 and TRBJ2-2; the D gene is possibly TRBD2 (7 bases). V gave up 4 bases and J gave up 3 bases, with 15 bases separating them. The CDR3 has 16 residues. The germline V gene encodes CDR1 SGHDN and CDR2 FVKESK. Here the CDR3 reads CASSRGGGYHTGELFF. The CDR3 DNA reads as TGTGCCAGCAGCCGTGGCGGGGGCTACCACACCGGGGAGCTGTTTTTT.

The rearrangement uses TRBV4-1 and TRBJ1-4; 11 bases line up with TRBD1. This CDR3 spans 15 amino acids. The V gene end was trimmed by 0 bases and the J gene end by 7 bases; junction bases not matched to a gene: 1. Germline V gene sequence: CDR1 MGHRA, CDR2 YSYEKL. The CDR3 is CASSQEGTGGEKLFF. In nucleotides, the CDR3 is TGCGCCAGCAGCCAAGAGGGGACAGGGGGTGAAAAACTGTTTTTT.

This chain links TRBV28 with TRBJ1-2, with TRBD1 as a possible D gene (5 bases). There are 13 residues in the CDR3. Looked up from germline, CDR1 is MDHEN and CDR2 is SYDVKM. V lost 4 bases, J lost 4 bases, and 10 bases lay in between. The CDR3 DNA is TGTGCCAGCAGTTCAGGGAACCTCTATGGCTACACCTTC. Translated, it gives CASSSGNLYGYTF.

The chain couples TRBV5-6 to TRBJ1-5; 9 bases are shared with TRBD1. The CDR3 contains 15 residues. Germline-derived CDR1 and CDR2 are SGHDT and YYEEEE. With V trimmed by 2 bases and J by 5 bases, 5 bases remained unmatched. This CDR3 reads CASSLFDRGDQPQHF. CDR3 coding DNA: TGTGCCAGCAGCTTATTCGACAGGGGGGATCAGCCCCAGCATTTT.

This clone was counted between two and nine times. CDR3 amino acids: CASSRRGPDGYTF. CDR3 nucleotides: TGTGCCAGCAGCCGCAGGGGGCCGGATGGCTACACCTTC. V usage is TRBV3-1 (or the pseudogene TRBV3-2) and J usage is TRBJ1-2, with TRBD1 identical over 8 bases. CDR1 LGHDT and CDR2 YNNKEL come from the germline V gene (reference sequence). The CDR3 is 13 residues long. Trimming at V came to 4 bases and at J to 6 bases, leaving 4 bases not matched to a gene.

This clone was detected only a few times. The same CDR3 arises from other DNA sequences in this sample as well. The V gene is TRBV25-1, the J gene TRBJ1-6; D perhaps matches TRBD1 (5 bases). The length of the CDR3 is 14 residues. Germline CDR1 MGHDK, CDR2 SYGVNS. Trimming pared 2 bases from V and 4 bases from J, leaving 6 bases between. Here the CDR3 reads CASSEGGYNSPLHF. The CDR3 region has the DNA TGTGCCAGCAGTGAAGGGGGGTATAATTCACCCCTCCACTTT.